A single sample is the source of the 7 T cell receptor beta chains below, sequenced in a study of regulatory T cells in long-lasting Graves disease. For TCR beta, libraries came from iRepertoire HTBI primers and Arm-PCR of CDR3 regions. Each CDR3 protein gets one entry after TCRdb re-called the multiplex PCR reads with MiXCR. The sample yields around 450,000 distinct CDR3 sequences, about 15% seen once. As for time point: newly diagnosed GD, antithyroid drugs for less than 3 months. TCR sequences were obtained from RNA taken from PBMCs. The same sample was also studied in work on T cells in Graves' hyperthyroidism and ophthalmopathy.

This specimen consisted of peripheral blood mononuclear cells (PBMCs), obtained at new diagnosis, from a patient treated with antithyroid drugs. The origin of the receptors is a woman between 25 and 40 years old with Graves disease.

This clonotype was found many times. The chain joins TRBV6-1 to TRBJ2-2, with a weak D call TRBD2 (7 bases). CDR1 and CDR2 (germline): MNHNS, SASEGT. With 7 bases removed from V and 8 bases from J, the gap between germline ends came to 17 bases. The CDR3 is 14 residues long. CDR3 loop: CASTLRGAWGELFF. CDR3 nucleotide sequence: TGTGCCAGCACCCTTCGGGGGGCCTGGGGGGAGCTGTTTTTT.

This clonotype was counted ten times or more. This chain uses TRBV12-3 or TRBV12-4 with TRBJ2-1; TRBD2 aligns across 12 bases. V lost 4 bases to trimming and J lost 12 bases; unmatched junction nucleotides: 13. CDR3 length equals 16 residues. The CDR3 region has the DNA TGTGCCAGCAGTTCCCGGACTAGCGGGACCGGGGAGGGGCAGTTCTTC. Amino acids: CASSSRTSGTGEGQFF.

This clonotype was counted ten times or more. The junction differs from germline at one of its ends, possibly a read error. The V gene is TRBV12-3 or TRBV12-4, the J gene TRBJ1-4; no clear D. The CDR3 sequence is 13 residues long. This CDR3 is CASTLKPGGGLFF. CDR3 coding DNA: TGTGCCAGCACTTTAAAACCGGGAGGAGGACTGTTTTTT.

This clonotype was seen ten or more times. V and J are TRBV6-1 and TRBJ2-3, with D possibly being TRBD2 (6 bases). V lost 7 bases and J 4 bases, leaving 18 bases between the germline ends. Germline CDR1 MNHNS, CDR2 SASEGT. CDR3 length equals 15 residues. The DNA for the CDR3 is TGTGCCAGCACCCCGGGACTCGCTCAATCAGATACGCAGTATTTT. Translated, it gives CASTPGLAQSDTQYF.

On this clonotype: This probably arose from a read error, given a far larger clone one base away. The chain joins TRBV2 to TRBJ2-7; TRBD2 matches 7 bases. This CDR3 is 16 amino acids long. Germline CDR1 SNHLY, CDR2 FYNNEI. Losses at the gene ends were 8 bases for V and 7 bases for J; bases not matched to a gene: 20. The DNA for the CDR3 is TGTGCCAGCTGCCTACGCGCGGGGGTAACCTACAATGAGCAGTACTTC. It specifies CASCLRAGVTYNEQYF.

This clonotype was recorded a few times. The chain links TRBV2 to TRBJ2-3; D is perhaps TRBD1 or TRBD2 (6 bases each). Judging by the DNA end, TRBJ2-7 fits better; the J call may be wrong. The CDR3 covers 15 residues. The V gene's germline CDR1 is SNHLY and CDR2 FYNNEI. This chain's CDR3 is CASSAQGGHRNEQYF. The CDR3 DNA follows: TGTGCCAGCAGTGCACAGGGAGGCCATCGGAACGAGCAGTACTTC.

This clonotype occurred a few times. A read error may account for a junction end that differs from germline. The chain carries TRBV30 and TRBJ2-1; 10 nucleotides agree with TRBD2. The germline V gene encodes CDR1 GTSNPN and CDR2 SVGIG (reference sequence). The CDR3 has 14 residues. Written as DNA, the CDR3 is TGTGCCTGGATGCCAGGACTAGCGGTTGGCCCACCTTACTTC. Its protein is CAWMPGLAVGPPYF.